A selection of T cell receptor beta chains follows, all from one sample in a study of T cell repertoires in cytomegalovirus infection. TCRdb passed the reads through MiXCR, listing each CDR3 protein once. In the table there are roughly 570,000 distinct CDR3 sequences, 40% of which are singletons. Their antigen targets remain unknown. The material sequenced was cultured PBMCs, taken from culture after CMV antigen stimulation. The receptors were gathered from a human donor in good health (CMV status not recorded). Some clones in this sample may be carry-over from other donors' samples. CDR3s include the opening cysteine and the closing phenylalanine or tryptophan. The order of the fields is J gene, V gene, D gene, clone size, CDR3 protein, CDR3 DNA. The D gene is left open where the match is weak. Clone size, where shown, is once, few, many, or a class for clones that have expanded.

>TRBJ2-6|TRBV5-4|.|.
CASSLGGLGANVLTF
TGTGCCAGCAGCCTGGGCGGGTTAGGGGCCAACGTCCTGACTTTC
>TRBJ2-5|TRBV7-6|.|.
CASSLVQGETQYF
TGTGCCAGCAGCTTAGTGCAGGGGGAGACCCAGTACTTC
>TRBJ2-1|TRBV12-5|.|few
CASGLEASVHEQFF
TGTGCTAGTGGTTTAGAGGCTAGCGTACATGAGCAGTTCTTC
>TRBJ1-4|TRBV7-9|.|.
CASSSLRDQPYREKLFF
TGTGCCAGCAGCTCACTAAGAGACCAGCCTTATAGGGAAAAACTGTTTTTT
>TRBJ2-7|TRBV7-2|.|many
CASSSYNPREQYF
TGTGCCAGCAGCTCCTATAACCCTCGCGAGCAGTACTTC
>TRBJ2-5|TRBV7-2|TRBD2|few
CASSLDASGVETQYF
TGTGCCAGCAGCTTAGATGCTAGCGGGGTAGAGACCCAGTACTTC
>TRBJ2-5|TRBV10-3|.|few
CAISVTEIVETQYF
TGTGCCATCAGTGTGACCGAGATTGTTGAGACCCAGTACTTC
>TRBJ2-3|TRBV2|.|.
CASMAPGGQAADTQYF
TGTGCCAGCATGGCCCCCGGGGGCCAGGCCGCAGATACGCAGTATTTT
>TRBJ2-3|TRBV7-6|.|few
CASGRATDTQYF
TGTGCCAGCGGCCGGGCCACAGATACGCAGTATTTT
>TRBJ2-3|TRBV2|TRBD2|.
CASSTGSGGPSTDTQYF
TGTGCCAGCAGTACAGGTAGCGGGGGCCCTAGCACAGATACGCAGTATTTT
>TRBJ1-6|TRBV7-2|.|.
CASTPRAYRGSPLHF
TGTGCCAGCACTCCCCGGGCTTATAGGGGTTCACCCCTCCACTTT
>TRBJ2-5|TRBV11-3|TRBD2|.
CASSIDSGAGETQYF
TGTGCCAGCAGCATAGACAGCGGGGCCGGGGAGACCCAGTACTTC
>TRBJ2-3|TRBV20-1|TRBD2|.
CSATSGRVTDTQYF
TGCAGTGCTACTAGCGGGAGGGTCACAGATACGCAGTATTTT
>TRBJ2-3|TRBV30|TRBD2|few
CAWSGLAGPTDTQYF
TGTGCCTGGAGTGGTCTAGCGGGCCCCACAGATACGCAGTATTTT
>TRBJ2-7|TRBV7-6|.|many
CASSLEGGPPYEQYF
TGTGCCAGCAGCTTAGAGGGGGGCCCACCCTACGAGCAGTACTTC
>TRBJ2-1|TRBV5-4|.|few
CASSLGELGATYNEQFF
TGTGCCAGCAGCTTGGGGGAATTGGGGGCCACCTACAATGAGCAGTTCTTC
>TRBJ1-5|TRBV5-5|.|few
CASSPSGAGGPQPQHF
TGTGCCAGCAGCCCATCCGGCGCGGGGGGGCCCCAGCCCCAGCATTTT
>TRBJ2-3|TRBV19|.|few
CASSIEGQHADTQYF
TGTGCCAGTAGTATAGAGGGTCAACACGCAGATACGCAGTATTTT
>TRBJ1-2|TRBV28|.|.
CASGLRITGGYTF
TGTGCCAGCGGCCTCAGGATAACGGGTGGCTACACCTTC
>TRBJ1-1|TRBV7-9|.|.
CAHNAGRVLTEAFF
TGTGCCCATAATGCGGGCAGGGTTTTAACTGAAGCTTTCTTT
>TRBJ2-5|TRBV14|.|.
CASSQTGTWPNQETQYF
TGTGCCAGCAGCCAGACCGGGACCTGGCCTAACCAAGAGACCCAGTACTTC
>TRBJ1-1|TRBV20-1|TRBD1|.
CSARDQLRGQGWTTEAFF
TGCAGTGCTAGAGATCAACTGAGGGGACAGGGATGGACCACTGAAGCTTTCTTT
>TRBJ2-6|TRBV2|.|.
CASSGLTVSGANVLTF
TGTGCCAGCAGTGGTTTGACAGTCTCTGGGGCCAACGTCCTGACTTTC
>TRBJ2-7|TRBV7-9|.|.
CASSPGRDRAYEQYF
TGTGCCAGCAGCCCGGGCCGAGACAGAGCCTACGAGCAGTACTTC
>TRBJ2-5|TRBV4-2|TRBD2|.
CASSHPSGGALETQYF
TGTGCCAGCAGCCACCCTAGCGGGGGGGCCTTAGAGACCCAGTACTTC
>TRBJ2-7|TRBV6-1|.|few
CASSERGHQYEQYF
TGTGCCAGCAGTGAACGAGGACACCAGTACGAGCAGTACTTC
>TRBJ1-2|TRBV7-9|TRBD1|few
CASTGQGEGYGYTF
TGTGCCAGCACCGGACAGGGGGAGGGCTATGGCTACACCTTC
>TRBJ2-7|TRBV7-2|TRBD2|.
CASSGISGGAYEQYF
TGTGCCAGCAGCGGGATTAGCGGGGGGGCCTACGAGCAGTACTTC
>TRBJ1-5|TRBV6-2/TRBV6-3|.|few
CASRISHQPQHF
TGTGCCAGCAGAATAAGCCATCAGCCCCAGCATTTT
>TRBJ2-2|TRBV19|TRBD1|.
CASQKPGQGNTGELFF
TGTGCCAGTCAGAAACCGGGACAGGGAAACACCGGGGAGCTGTTTTTT
>TRBJ1-3|TRBV6-1|.|.
CASSEAPADSFNTIYF
TGTGCCAGCAGTGAAGCGCCGGCAGACTCGTTTAACACCATATATTTT
>TRBJ2-3|TRBV6-1|.|.
CASSSGRGSMDTQYF
TGTGCCAGCAGTTCGGGACGTGGGTCGATGGATACGCAGTATTTT
>TRBJ1-5|TRBV5-6|.|.
CASSSVDGHNQPQHF
TGTGCCAGCAGCTCGGTTGACGGACACAATCAGCCCCAGCATTTT
>TRBJ1-3|TRBV7-8|TRBD1|.
CASSLQGADTIYF
TGTGCCAGCAGCCTCCAGGGGGCGGACACCATATATTTT
>TRBJ2-1|TRBV3-1|.|.
CASKQYNEQFF
TGTGCCAGCAAACAATACAATGAGCAGTTCTTC
>TRBJ2-5|TRBV7-2|TRBD2|.
CASSLVSSGEETQYF
TGTGCCAGCAGCTTAGTATCTAGCGGAGAAGAGACCCAGTACTTC
>TRBJ1-1|TRBV7-9|.|.
CASSQGLFYEAFF
TGTGCCAGCAGCCAAGGTCTTTTCTATGAAGCTTTCTTT
>TRBJ1-1|TRBV7-2|.|many
CASSLLQNTEAFF
TGTGCCAGCAGCTTACTGCAGAACACTGAAGCTTTCTTT
>TRBJ2-7|TRBV7-2|.|.
CASSLRAATYEQYF
TGTGCCAGCAGCTTAAGGGCGGCAACCTACGAGCAGTACTTC
>TRBJ2-2|TRBV4-1|.|.
CASSRGTSNTGELFF
TGTGCCAGCAGCCGAGGGACATCGAACACCGGGGAGCTGTTTTTT
>TRBJ2-7|TRBV7-8|TRBD1|.
CASSLDRDRGYEQYF
TGTGCCAGCAGCTTGGACCGGGACAGGGGATACGAGCAGTACTTC
>TRBJ2-1|TRBV7-8|.|few
CASSHLLVGNNEQFF
TGTGCCAGCAGCCATCTCCTCGTGGGGAACAATGAGCAGTTCTTC
>TRBJ1-2|TRBV2|.|.
CASSAYGYTF
TGTGCCAGCAGTGCTTATGGCTACACCTTC
>TRBJ2-7|TRBV20-1|TRBD2|few
CSASLLAGGRVRYEQYF
TGCAGTGCTAGTTTACTAGCGGGAGGCAGGGTTCGGTACGAGCAGTACTTC